This TCR beta chain originates from a study of T cells after yellow fever vaccination. V gave up 4 bases and J gave up 5 bases, with 17 bases separating them. The length of the CDR3 is 16 residues. TCRdb analysed the 5' RACE reads with MiXCR anew, one entry per CDR3 protein. Found here are around 110,000 distinct CDR3 sequences, 8.4% of them singletons; the top ten hold about 25%. This clonotype was counted ten times or more. The specimen was CD8+ T cells sorted from PBMCs, collected 45 days after the yellow fever booster vaccination. This TCR was sampled from a man aged 30-40 years who received the YFV17D yellow fever vaccine. The rearrangement uses TRBV12-3 or TRBV12-4 and TRBJ2-2, with D possibly TRBD1 on 6 matching bases. This CDR3 reads CASSWDPGTFTGELFF. CDR3 nucleotide sequence: TGTGCCAGCAGTTGGGACCCCGGGACATTTACCGGGGAGCTGTTTTTT.